A selection of T cell receptor beta chains follows, all from one sample in a study of T cells in Graves' hyperthyroidism and ophthalmopathy. TCRdb analysed the multiplex PCR reads with MiXCR anew, one entry per CDR3 protein. The sample has over 700,000 distinct CDR3 sequences; 15% to 20% are singletons. The sample consisted of blood. The receptors shown here come from a woman aged 45-59 years with Graves' hyperthyroidism that later progressed to Graves' ophthalmopathy. The CDR3 runs from the conserved cysteine through the conserved F or W. D genes are given only for firm matches. Not every row has a clone size; where given, it reads once, few, many or a size class.

TRBV12-3/TRBV12-4	.	TRBJ1-2	.	CASRHGEGGYTF	TGTGCCAGCAGGCACGGGGAAGGGGGCTACACCTTC
TRBV5-1	TRBD1	TRBJ1-1	few	CASSLSTGYTAAFF	TGCGCCAGCAGCCTCTCGACAGGGTACACTGCAGCTTTCTTT
TRBV6-1	.	TRBJ1-6	.	CASSEDLGYSPLHF	TGTGCCAGCAGTGAGGACCTGGGGTATTCACCCCTCCACTTT
TRBV27	.	TRBJ2-7	many	CASSFWPNSYEQYF	TGTGCCAGCAGTTTTTGGCCCAACAGCTACGAGCAGTACTTC
TRBV20-1	.	TRBJ2-3	.	CSARVPLGDTQYF	TGCAGTGCTAGAGTCCCCCTAGGTGATACGCAGTATTTT
TRBV2	TRBD1	TRBJ2-3	many	CASSEGGQGARSDTQYF	TGTGCCAGCAGTGAAGGGGGACAGGGGGCACGGTCAGATACGCAGTATTTT
TRBV29-1	.	TRBJ1-6	few	CSVYLVSPLHF	TGCAGCGTGTATTTGGTCTCACCCCTCCACTTT
TRBV5-4	TRBD1	TRBJ1-1	few	CASRPRQGGSTEAFF	TGTGCCAGCAGACCACGACAGGGGGGAAGCACTGAAGCTTTCTTT
TRBV5-4	TRBD2	TRBJ2-1	few	CASSSPGSGAYNEQFF	TGTGCCAGCAGTTCGCCGGGTAGCGGGGCTTACAATGAGCAGTTCTTC
TRBV7-6	.	TRBJ1-1	.	CASGPRTDTEAFF	TGTGCCAGCGGCCCTAGGACAGACACTGAAGCTTTCTTT
TRBV12-3/TRBV12-4	TRBD2	TRBJ2-1	.	CASSLAGSGGPYNEQFF	TGTGCCAGCAGTTTAGCGGGTAGCGGGGGCCCCTACAATGAGCAGTTCTTC
TRBV5-1	.	TRBJ1-2	.	CASMDGDYGYTF	TGCGCTAGCATGGACGGGGACTATGGCTACACCTTC
TRBV11-2	.	TRBJ2-5	many	CASSPGQYF	TGTGCCAGCAGCCCGGGACAGTACTTC
TRBV9	.	TRBJ2-3	.	CASSPPRVTTQYF	TGTGCCAGCAGCCCACCCAGGGTAACTACGCAGTATTTT
TRBV12-5	TRBD1	TRBJ1-1	once	CASALADRSTEAFF	TGTGCTAGTGCCCTAGCGGACAGGTCCACTGAAGCTTTCTTT
TRBV5-1	TRBD2	TRBJ2-3	few	CASSSGGAADTQYF	TGCGCCAGCAGCTCGGGGGGGGCAGCAGATACGCAGTATTTT
TRBV6-5	.	TRBJ1-3	many	CASSYRVPGVVGNTIYF	TGTGCCAGCAGTTACAGGGTGCCTGGTGTGGTAGGAAACACCATATATTTT
TRBV4-1	.	TRBJ1-5	.	CASSQVFTDSNQPQHF	TGCGCCAGCAGCCAAGTTTTTACAGATAGCAATCAGCCCCAGCATTTT
TRBV12-3/TRBV12-4	.	TRBJ2-5	.	CASSLRDNQETQYF	TGTGCCAGCAGCCTCCGGGATAACCAAGAGACCCAGTACTTC
TRBV5-1	.	TRBJ2-7	many	CASSFGQVSYEQYF	TGCGCCAGCAGCTTCGGTCAGGTCTCCTACGAGCAGTACTTC
TRBV19	.	TRBJ2-7	.	CASSEPGQTYEQYF	TGTGCCAGTAGTGAACCGGGACAAACCTACGAGCAGTACTTC
TRBV29-1	.	TRBJ1-1	few	CSVGEGRNTEAFF	TGCAGCGTTGGGGAGGGAAGAAACACTGAAGCTTTCTTT
TRBV6-5	TRBD1	TRBJ1-2	few	CASSYSKGGYYYGYTF	TGTGCCAGCAGTTACTCAAAAGGGGGCTACTACTATGGCTACACCTTC
TRBV5-5	.	TRBJ2-7	many	CASSWTQGSPYEQYF	TGTGCCAGCAGCTGGACCCAGGGGTCGCCCTACGAGCAGTACTTC
TRBV6-1	.	TRBJ2-1	.	CAILKVGSSYNEQFF	TGTGCCATCTTAAAGGTGGGGTCCTCCTACAATGAGCAGTTCTTC
TRBV3-1	.	TRBJ1-2	many	CASSQGQINYGYTF	TGTGCCAGCAGCCAAGGACAAATCAACTATGGCTACACCTTC
TRBV15	.	TRBJ1-5	few	CATSSTTGRVQPQHF	TGTGCCACCAGCAGTACAACAGGGAGGGTTCAGCCCCAGCATTTT
TRBV7-3	.	TRBJ2-2	many	CASSSRDYRVSGELFF	TGTGCCAGCAGCTCCCGAGACTACAGAGTGTCCGGGGAGCTGTTTTTT
TRBV11-2	.	TRBJ1-3	many	CASSLDRDGGNTIYF	TGTGCCAGCAGCTTAGACCGGGACGGAGGAAACACCATATATTTT
TRBV3-1	TRBD2	TRBJ2-5	many	CASSQFLADQETQYF	TGTGCCAGCAGCCAATTCCTAGCGGACCAAGAGACCCAGTACTTC
TRBV20-1	.	TRBJ1-2	few	CSARADSLSNYGYTF	TGCAGTGCTAGAGCCGACAGCCTAAGTAACTATGGCTACACCTTC
TRBV4-2	.	TRBJ1-4	.	CASSQDQREKLFF	TGTGCCAGCAGCCAGGATCAGAGGGAAAAACTGTTTTTT
TRBV6-1	.	TRBJ2-2	few	CASTPLPANTGELFF	TGTGCCAGCACCCCGTTACCCGCGAACACCGGGGAGCTGTTTTTT
TRBV2	TRBD1	TRBJ2-7	.	CASRGTGPYEQYF	TGTGCCAGCCGAGGGACAGGGCCCTACGAGCAGTACTTC
TRBV20-1	TRBD1	TRBJ1-2	.	CSARGEVRRQGASGYTF	TGCAGTGCTAGAGGCGAGGTTAGGAGACAGGGGGCGTCGGGCTACACCTTC
TRBV12-3/TRBV12-4	TRBD2	TRBJ2-3	few	CASSFLAGNTDTQYF	TGTGCCAGCAGTTTTCTAGCGGGGAACACAGATACGCAGTATTTT
TRBV20-1	TRBD2	TRBJ2-5	many	CSASKAGQTQYF	TGCAGTGCCTCGAAAGCGGGACAGACCCAGTACTTC
TRBV15	.	TRBJ1-3	.	CATSESWGDSGNTIYF	TGTGCCACCAGCGAATCGTGGGGGGACTCTGGAAACACCATATATTTT
TRBV6-2/TRBV6-3	.	TRBJ1-1	.	CASRPYSTVNTEAFF	TGTGCCAGCCGCCCCTATTCGACGGTGAACACTGAAGCTTTCTTT
TRBV3-1	TRBD1	TRBJ2-1	few	CASSQSGQVNNEQFF	TGTGCCAGCAGCCAATCGGGACAGGTCAACAATGAGCAGTTCTTC
TRBV27	.	TRBJ1-4	.	CATPNNRPPTNEKLFF	TGTGCCACCCCGAACAATAGGCCTCCAACTAATGAAAAACTGTTTTTT
TRBV9	TRBD1	TRBJ2-5	many	CASSVGTAYQETQYF	TGTGCCAGCAGCGTCGGGACAGCGTACCAAGAGACCCAGTACTTC
TRBV18	TRBD2	TRBJ2-3	many	CASSIAGATDTQYF	TGTGCCAGCTCAATAGCGGGGGCGACTGATACGCAGTATTTT
TRBV7-6	TRBD1	TRBJ2-2	.	CASRQSGTAANTGELFF	TGTGCCAGCAGACAGTCCGGGACAGCAGCGAACACCGGGGAGCTGTTTTTT
TRBV5-1	.	TRBJ2-2	.	CASWAASGGELFF	TGCGCCAGCTGGGCCGCCTCGGGCGGGGAGCTGTTTTTT
TRBV14	.	TRBJ2-1	few	CASSPYVGGGAGNEQFF	TGTGCCAGCAGCCCCTACGTAGGGGGGGGGGCAGGGAATGAGCAGTTCTTC
TRBV3-1	TRBD2	TRBJ2-4	many	CASSRGTSGGKNIQYF	TGTGCCAGCAGCCGCGGGACTAGCGGGGGCAAAAACATTCAGTACTTC
TRBV6-1	.	TRBJ1-2	few	CASRLRPGNYGYTF	TGTGCCAGCAGGCTTAGGCCGGGGAACTATGGCTACACCTTC
TRBV7-2	.	TRBJ2-3	many	CASTPPPGTDTQYF	TGTGCCAGCACTCCTCCCCCTGGCACAGATACGCAGTATTTT
TRBV4-1	.	TRBJ1-6	few	CASSQEPGPSWTPLHF	TGCGCCAGCAGCCAAGAGCCGGGGCCCTCCTGGACACCCCTCCACTTT
TRBV20-1	.	TRBJ2-5	.	CSAILRQGQETQYF	TGCAGTGCTATACTGAGGCAGGGCCAAGAGACCCAGTACTTC
TRBV11-2	.	TRBJ2-7	many	CASSLVGVEQYF	TGTGCCAGCAGCTTAGTAGGGGTCGAGCAGTACTTC
TRBV11-2	.	TRBJ1-2	.	CASSPGTPMRGYTF	TGTGCCAGCAGCCCCGGGACCCCGATGCGAGGCTACACCTTC
TRBV6-2/TRBV6-3	.	TRBJ2-3	few	CASSYSPDSRTDTQYF	TGTGCCAGCAGTTACTCTCCGGACAGCCGCACAGATACGCAGTATTTT
TRBV20-1	TRBD1	TRBJ2-7	many	CSARVQGAAYEQYF	TGCAGTGCTAGAGTACAGGGGGCGGCCTACGAGCAGTACTTC
TRBV3-1	.	TRBJ2-2	many	CASSQASLQGRWNTGELFF	TGTGCCAGCAGCCAAGCCAGTCTTCAGGGGCGATGGAACACCGGGGAGCTGTTTTTT
TRBV3-1	.	TRBJ1-1	.	CASSQAASSRWAEAFF	TGTGCCAGCAGCCAAGCGGCCTCCTCCAGATGGGCTGAAGCTTTCTTT